This TCR beta chain was captured in a study of OX40 agonist ivuxolimab in advanced cancers. V dropped 4 bases and J dropped 2 bases, with 6 bases sitting between them. Germline V lookup: CDR1 SGHAT, CDR2 FQNNGV. The CDR3 is 13 residues long. This table comes from immunoSEQ multiplex PCR, and its TCRdb copy is limited to in-frame clones, with some not included. The sample yields approximately 49,000 clones, about 81% seen once. This chain joins TRBV11-2 and TRBJ1-3; D is undetermined. The sequence derives from an adult with an advanced solid tumor such as melanoma, head and neck, liver or kidney cancer. Material: CD4+ or CD8+ T cells sorted from blood, obtained in a trial of the OX40 agonist ivuxolimab. CDR3 region: CASSSLTGNTIYF. CDR3 DNA sequence: TGTGCCAGCAGCTCCCTTACTGGAAACACCATATATTTT.